Listed below are T cell receptor beta chains from one sample, sequenced in a study of B cell selection in AIRE deficiency. TCRdb's copy holds only in-frame clones and misses some; the assay was immunoSEQ multiplex PCR. The table includes about 25,000 clones, 95% to 97% detected once. Sequences were obtained from CD4+CD127+ conventional T cells sorted from PBMCs. Receptor source: a human donor in good health. Both conserved end residues are part of each CDR3. Each record gives: D gene, V gene, clone size, J gene, CDR3 DNA, CDR3 protein. The D gene is left open where the match is weak. For some rows the clone size is stated as once, few or many, or as a class when expanded; others skip it.

d_call: NA; v_call: TRBV18; clone_size: NA; j_call: TRBJ2-7; cdr3_nt: TGTGCCAGCTCACTGGCGGTACAGGCCGGTTACGAGCAGTACTTC; cdr3_aa: CASSLAVQAGYEQYF
d_call: NA; v_call: TRBV6-1; clone_size: NA; j_call: TRBJ2-2; cdr3_nt: TGTGCCAGCAGTTTCACCGGGGAGCTGTTTTTT; cdr3_aa: CASSFTGELFF
d_call: NA; v_call: TRBV21-1; clone_size: NA; j_call: TRBJ1-2; cdr3_nt: TGTGCCAGCAGCAAAGTAGGGACAGGGATGACTTTGTGCTATGGCTACACCTTC; cdr3_aa: CASSKVGTGMTLCYGYTF
d_call: NA; v_call: TRBV18; clone_size: NA; j_call: TRBJ2-1; cdr3_nt: TGTGCCAGCTCACCAACCGGGTTGACCTACAATGAGCAGTTCTTC; cdr3_aa: CASSPTGLTYNEQFF
d_call: NA; v_call: TRBV27; clone_size: NA; j_call: TRBJ1-6; cdr3_nt: TGTGCCAGCAGTTTATCGGGGCCAGATTATAATTCACCCCTCCACTTT; cdr3_aa: CASSLSGPDYNSPLHF
d_call: NA; v_call: TRBV28; clone_size: NA; j_call: TRBJ1-1; cdr3_nt: TGTGCCAGTACCCCCGAAGGGCAGGGGTACACTGAAGCTTTCTTT; cdr3_aa: CASTPEGQGYTEAFF
d_call: TRBD1; v_call: TRBV10-3; clone_size: NA; j_call: TRBJ2-7; cdr3_nt: TGTGCCATCGGGGGGACAGGGGGCGACGAGCAGTACTTC; cdr3_aa: CAIGGTGGDEQYF
d_call: NA; v_call: TRBV5-1; clone_size: NA; j_call: TRBJ1-6; cdr3_nt: TGCGCCAGCAGCTTGGAACAGGGCTATAATTCACCCCTCCACTTT; cdr3_aa: CASSLEQGYNSPLHF
d_call: NA; v_call: TRBV5-6; clone_size: NA; j_call: TRBJ2-5; cdr3_nt: TGTGCCAGCAGCGTCGGACAGTGGGAGACCCAGTACTTC; cdr3_aa: CASSVGQWETQYF
d_call: TRBD1; v_call: TRBV7-3; clone_size: NA; j_call: TRBJ1-4; cdr3_nt: TGTGCCAGCAGCAGAACAGGGGGCACTAATGAAAAACTGTTTTTT; cdr3_aa: CASSRTGGTNEKLFF
d_call: TRBD2; v_call: TRBV4-3; clone_size: NA; j_call: TRBJ2-3; cdr3_nt: TGCGCCAGCAGCCGGGGACTAGCGGATACGCAGTATTTT; cdr3_aa: CASSRGLADTQYF
d_call: TRBD2; v_call: TRBV5-6; clone_size: NA; j_call: TRBJ2-3; cdr3_nt: TGTGCCAGCATGGGACTAGCGGGGAACACAGATACGCAGTATTTT; cdr3_aa: CASMGLAGNTDTQYF
d_call: NA; v_call: TRBV7-2; clone_size: NA; j_call: TRBJ2-5; cdr3_nt: TGTGCCAGCAGCTCCCAGGGGCTCGTCCAAGAGACCCAGTACTTC; cdr3_aa: CASSSQGLVQETQYF
d_call: NA; v_call: TRBV6-1; clone_size: NA; j_call: TRBJ1-2; cdr3_nt: TGTGCCAGCAGTGAAACGGGACCCCCCTTGAGGGGCTACACCTTC; cdr3_aa: CASSETGPPLRGYTF
d_call: TRBD2; v_call: TRBV7-8; clone_size: NA; j_call: TRBJ2-3; cdr3_nt: TGTGCCAGCAGCATTCTAGCGGGGGCCTCATATACGCAGTATTTT; cdr3_aa: CASSILAGASYTQYF
d_call: TRBD1; v_call: TRBV5-1; clone_size: NA; j_call: TRBJ1-1; cdr3_nt: TGCGCCAGCAGCTTTAAGGGGGCGAACACTGAAGCTTTCTTT; cdr3_aa: CASSFKGANTEAFF
d_call: NA; v_call: TRBV10-3; clone_size: NA; j_call: TRBJ1-3; cdr3_nt: TGTGCCATCAGTGGTCCGGACACCACTCGGCGTGGAAACACCATATATTTT; cdr3_aa: CAISGPDTTRRGNTIYF
d_call: NA; v_call: TRBV9; clone_size: NA; j_call: TRBJ1-6; cdr3_nt: TGTGCCAGCAGCGTAGATGTAGTGAATAATTCACCCCTCCACTTT; cdr3_aa: CASSVDVVNNSPLHF
d_call: TRBD1; v_call: TRBV11-1; clone_size: NA; j_call: TRBJ1-1; cdr3_nt: TGTGCCAGCAGCTCAAGGGCGGGACAGGGAAGGACTGAAGCTTTCTTT; cdr3_aa: CASSSRAGQGRTEAFF
d_call: NA; v_call: TRBV7-2; clone_size: NA; j_call: TRBJ2-7; cdr3_nt: TGTGCCAGCAGCCGCAACAGAGACGAGCAGTACTTC; cdr3_aa: CASSRNRDEQYF
d_call: NA; v_call: TRBV30; clone_size: NA; j_call: TRBJ1-5; cdr3_nt: TGTGCCTGGAGTGTATCGGCAGGTCTGTATAGCAATCAGCCCCAGCATTTT; cdr3_aa: CAWSVSAGLYSNQPQHF
d_call: TRBD1; v_call: TRBV10-2; clone_size: NA; j_call: TRBJ2-1; cdr3_nt: TGCGCCAGCAGTATGGGACAGGCTCTCGGGCAGTTCTTC; cdr3_aa: CASSMGQALGQFF
d_call: NA; v_call: TRBV6-1; clone_size: NA; j_call: TRBJ1-1; cdr3_nt: TGTGCCAGCAGTGTCGAAAGGTCGTTTAGGGGAGCTTTCTTT; cdr3_aa: CASSVERSFRGAFF
d_call: TRBD1; v_call: TRBV5-1; clone_size: NA; j_call: TRBJ1-1; cdr3_nt: TGCGCCAGCAGATGGCAGGGGGCCACTGAAGCTTTCTTT; cdr3_aa: CASRWQGATEAFF
d_call: NA; v_call: TRBV28; clone_size: once; j_call: TRBJ2-7; cdr3_nt: TGTGCCAGCAGTTTCGGGAGAAGACCAGTCTACGAGCAGTACTTC; cdr3_aa: CASSFGRRPVYEQYF
d_call: NA; v_call: TRBV4-3; clone_size: NA; j_call: TRBJ1-5; cdr3_nt: TGCGCCAGCAGCCAAGCCGGGGGCCCAAATCAGCCCCAGCATTTT; cdr3_aa: CASSQAGGPNQPQHF
d_call: NA; v_call: TRBV29-1; clone_size: NA; j_call: TRBJ2-4; cdr3_nt: TGCAGCGTTGTAGAAAACATTCAGTACTTC; cdr3_aa: CSVVENIQYF
d_call: NA; v_call: TRBV6-5; clone_size: NA; j_call: TRBJ1-5; cdr3_nt: TGTGCCAGCCGAGGGGGGAATCAGCCCCAGCATTTT; cdr3_aa: CASRGGNQPQHF
d_call: TRBD1; v_call: TRBV5-4; clone_size: NA; j_call: TRBJ1-6; cdr3_nt: TGTGCCAGCAGCCTGGGACAGGGGGGAAATAATTCACCCCTCCACTTT; cdr3_aa: CASSLGQGGNNSPLHF
d_call: TRBD2; v_call: TRBV7-3; clone_size: NA; j_call: TRBJ2-2; cdr3_nt: TGTGCCAGCAGCTTATCGGGTGGTCTAGCGGTTGTCTCCGGGGAGCTGTTTTTT; cdr3_aa: CASSLSGGLAVVSGELFF
d_call: TRBD1; v_call: TRBV2; clone_size: NA; j_call: TRBJ2-7; cdr3_nt: TGTGCCAGCAGCCTCGACAGGGGCGAGCAGTACTTC; cdr3_aa: CASSLDRGEQYF
d_call: NA; v_call: TRBV27; clone_size: NA; j_call: TRBJ1-1; cdr3_nt: TGTGCCAGCAGTTCACTTCAGAAGAACACTGAAGCTTTCTTT; cdr3_aa: CASSSLQKNTEAFF
d_call: NA; v_call: TRBV28; clone_size: NA; j_call: TRBJ1-4; cdr3_nt: TGTGCCAGCAGTTACGAACCCGGGACATTTCGGGAAAAACTGTTTTTT; cdr3_aa: CASSYEPGTFREKLFF
d_call: NA; v_call: TRBV7-7; clone_size: NA; j_call: TRBJ2-3; cdr3_nt: TGTGCCAGCAGCTTAGGAGAGGCAGATACGCAGTATTTT; cdr3_aa: CASSLGEADTQYF
d_call: NA; v_call: TRBV5-6; clone_size: NA; j_call: TRBJ2-7; cdr3_nt: TGTGCCAGCAGCCCGGAGGACAGAAAATCCTACGAGCAGTACTTC; cdr3_aa: CASSPEDRKSYEQYF
d_call: NA; v_call: TRBV19; clone_size: NA; j_call: TRBJ1-1; cdr3_nt: TGTGCCAGTAGTAAACCGACAGGAATGAACACTGAAGCTTTCTTT; cdr3_aa: CASSKPTGMNTEAFF
d_call: NA; v_call: TRBV7-9; clone_size: NA; j_call: TRBJ2-5; cdr3_nt: TGTGCCAGCAGCTCCGGGGATCTTAAGACCCAGTACTTC; cdr3_aa: CASSSGDLKTQYF
d_call: TRBD2; v_call: TRBV28; clone_size: once; j_call: TRBJ2-2; cdr3_nt: TGTGCCAGCAGTTTAGGAGGGAGGGCCGGGGAGCTGTTTTTT; cdr3_aa: CASSLGGRAGELFF
d_call: NA; v_call: TRBV5-1; clone_size: NA; j_call: TRBJ1-5; cdr3_nt: TGCGCCAGCAGCTCTCCTACTCAGACAGGAGGCAGTTATAGCAATCAGCCCCAGCATTTT; cdr3_aa: CASSSPTQTGGSYSNQPQHF
d_call: TRBD1; v_call: TRBV6-5; clone_size: NA; j_call: TRBJ1-1; cdr3_nt: TGTGCCAGCAGTCCGGGACAGGGGATGGTGGCTTTCTTT; cdr3_aa: CASSPGQGMVAFF
d_call: NA; v_call: TRBV2; clone_size: NA; j_call: TRBJ1-5; cdr3_nt: TGTGCCAGCGGGCGGGATCAGCCCCAGCATTTT; cdr3_aa: CASGRDQPQHF
d_call: TRBD1; v_call: TRBV9; clone_size: NA; j_call: TRBJ1-2; cdr3_nt: TGTGCCAGCAGCGTAACGTCGACAGGGGTGTTTGATGGCTACACCTTC; cdr3_aa: CASSVTSTGVFDGYTF
d_call: TRBD2; v_call: TRBV12-5; clone_size: NA; j_call: TRBJ2-1; cdr3_nt: TGTGCTAGCCAAGGACTAGCGGGGGTCAATGAGCAGTTCTTC; cdr3_aa: CASQGLAGVNEQFF
d_call: NA; v_call: TRBV7-2; clone_size: once; j_call: TRBJ1-1; cdr3_nt: TGTGCCAGCAGCTCACGGGCCTCGCAAAGAAACACTGAAGCTTTCTTT; cdr3_aa: CASSSRASQRNTEAFF
d_call: NA; v_call: TRBV9; clone_size: NA; j_call: TRBJ1-4; cdr3_nt: TGTGCCAGCAGCGCTGGTCAGGGGCTGGGTAATGAAAAACTGTTTTTT; cdr3_aa: CASSAGQGLGNEKLFF
d_call: NA; v_call: TRBV7-2; clone_size: NA; j_call: TRBJ2-5; cdr3_nt: TGTGCCAGCAGCCAAGCCTCCGGGCTAGCGGAGACCCAGTACTTC; cdr3_aa: CASSQASGLAETQYF
d_call: NA; v_call: TRBV18; clone_size: NA; j_call: TRBJ2-5; cdr3_nt: TGTGCCAGCTCACCACCTGCCAGGGAAGAGACCCAGTACTTC; cdr3_aa: CASSPPAREETQYF
d_call: TRBD2; v_call: TRBV7-3; clone_size: NA; j_call: TRBJ2-5; cdr3_nt: TGTGCCAGCAGCCCCGGACTAGCGGGGGGACAAGAGACCCAGTACTTC; cdr3_aa: CASSPGLAGGQETQYF
d_call: TRBD1; v_call: TRBV5-1; clone_size: NA; j_call: TRBJ2-2; cdr3_nt: TGCGCCAGCAGCTTGGGAGACAGGGCGAACACCGGGGAGCTGTTTTTT; cdr3_aa: CASSLGDRANTGELFF
d_call: TRBD2; v_call: TRBV7-2; clone_size: once; j_call: TRBJ2-1; cdr3_nt: TGTGCCAGCAGCTCTACTAGCGGGGTGGATGAGCAGTTCTTC; cdr3_aa: CASSSTSGVDEQFF
d_call: NA; v_call: TRBV5-4; clone_size: NA; j_call: TRBJ1-1; cdr3_nt: TGTGCCAGCAGCGAGGACAGCCTGAGCACTGAAGCTTTCTTT; cdr3_aa: CASSEDSLSTEAFF
d_call: TRBD1; v_call: TRBV28; clone_size: NA; j_call: TRBJ1-1; cdr3_nt: TGTGCCAGCATACTCCCGGGACAGGGTGAAGCTTTCTTT; cdr3_aa: CASILPGQGEAFF
d_call: TRBD2; v_call: TRBV15; clone_size: NA; j_call: TRBJ2-3; cdr3_nt: TGTGCCACCAGCAGAGTTAGCGGGGGTTACACAGATACGCAGTATTTT; cdr3_aa: CATSRVSGGYTDTQYF
d_call: NA; v_call: TRBV19; clone_size: NA; j_call: TRBJ2-1; cdr3_nt: TGTGCCAGTAGGGGGCAGGAGAGTACGAATGAGCAGTTCTTC; cdr3_aa: CASRGQESTNEQFF
d_call: TRBD2; v_call: TRBV5-6; clone_size: once; j_call: TRBJ2-7; cdr3_nt: TGTGCCAGCAGCTTGAGAGCGGGGCGAACCTACGAGCAGTACTTC; cdr3_aa: CASSLRAGRTYEQYF
d_call: TRBD1; v_call: TRBV19; clone_size: NA; j_call: TRBJ2-5; cdr3_nt: TGTGCCAGTAGCCTTGGGACAGGATTGTACCAAGAGACCCAGTACTTC; cdr3_aa: CASSLGTGLYQETQYF
d_call: NA; v_call: TRBV19; clone_size: NA; j_call: TRBJ2-1; cdr3_nt: TGTGCCAGTCTTTCCAGCTATGAGCAGTTCTTC; cdr3_aa: CASLSSYEQFF
d_call: NA; v_call: TRBV5-1; clone_size: NA; j_call: TRBJ1-4; cdr3_nt: TGCGCCAGCAGCTCGGTCGGCAGCCCGAGTGAAAAACTGTTTTTT; cdr3_aa: CASSSVGSPSEKLFF
d_call: NA; v_call: TRBV5-6; clone_size: NA; j_call: TRBJ1-3; cdr3_nt: TGTGCCAGCAGCTTGGAATGGGGGGGTGGAAACACCATATATTTT; cdr3_aa: CASSLEWGGGNTIYF